The text below deals with one TCR beta chain. Antigen unknown. Per individual sample, about 10^5 TCR templates were assayed. Assay: immunoSEQ multiplex PCR; the TCRdb copy retains only in-frame clones and omits some. The sample lists over 85,000 clones; roughly 96% were seen once. This sample was taken from a study of siplizumab effects on memory and regulatory T cells. Study outcomes and limitations: In controls, 25% to 30% of mappable alloreactive CD4+ clones were Treg-derived on average, versus about 69% with siplizumab. Naive T cells looked more diverse than memory cells, and they looked like major contributors to the alloresponse.

This CDR3 is built from 13 residues. Input material: naive CD4+ T cells sorted from blood. J is TRBJ2-5 and V is TRBV23-1; D remains ambiguous. TRBV23-1 is an open reading frame whose function is uncertain. The source is a human donor in good health. CDR3 sequence: CSRCRTSRETQYF. Here the CDR3 DNA reads TGCTCTCGTTGCCGAACCTCCCGTGAGACCCAGTACTTC.